Described below is a single T cell receptor (beta chain) sequence and its context. The data were obtained in a study of blood T cell repertoires in COVID-19. Data came from immunoSEQ multiplex PCR; TCRdb stores just in-frame clones and leaves some out. The sample shows some 150,000 clones, about four fifths of them seen only once. The CDR3 runs to 17 residues. Trimming took 4 bases from V and 2 from J; bases not matched to a gene: 10. Germline V lookup: CDR1 MNHEY, CDR2 SVGEGT. This clonotype was sampled from a man between 60 and 75 years old with acute or convalescent COVID-19. Sequencing used peripheral blood. The rearrangement links TRBV6-2 or TRBV6-3 to TRBJ2-1, with TRBD1 identical over 8 bases. This CDR3 reads CASSSIRQGRPYNEQFF. CDR3 DNA: TGTGCCAGCAGTTCTATAAGACAGGGGCGCCCCTACAATGAGCAGTTCTTC.